These 8 T cell receptor beta chains were all obtained from the same sample, sequenced in a study of blood T cell repertoires in COVID-19. Assay used: immunoSEQ multiplex PCR; TCRdb lists only in-frame clones, some missing. The profile covers 98,000 or so clones, with roughly 90% appearing a single time and 5% to 6.5% taken by the ten largest. Sequenced input: peripheral blood. Receptors were obtained from a human donor in a cohort sampled during active COVID-19.

The table lists this clone with a count of one. The V gene is TRBV30, the J gene TRBJ1-1; a weak D match, TRBD1 (6 bases). Germline loops: CDR1 GTSNPN, CDR2 SVGIG (reference sequence). V gave up 2 bases and J gave up 0 bases, with 10 bases separating them. CDR3 length: 14 residues. The CDR3, as DNA: TGTGCCTGGAGTACAGGGAATTTGAACACTGAAGCTTTCTTT. Translation gives CAWSTGNLNTEAFF. The entire variable domain, with the rest obtained from reference TRBV30 and TRBJ1-1, is as follows: SQTIHQWPATLVQPVGSPLSLECTVEGTSNPNLYWYRQAAGRGLQLLFYSVGIGQISSEVPQNLSASRPQDRQFILSSKKLLLSDSGFYLCAWSTGNLNTEAFFGQGTRLTVV.

V gene TRBV10-2 combines with J gene TRBJ2-2; 12 nucleotides align to TRBD2. CDR3 length: 18 amino acids. V lost 3 bases, J lost 4 bases, and 9 bases stayed unmatched. Germline V gene data show CDR1 as WSHSY and CDR2 as SAAADI. DNA for the CDR3: TGCGCCAGCAGTGATATCCCCGGACTAGCGGGACCCACCGGGGAGCTGTTTTTT. Its protein product is CASSDIPGLAGPTGELFF.

V gene TRBV6-5 combines with J gene TRBJ1-3; 9 nucleotides align to TRBD1. This CDR3 comprises 15 residues. The V gene end was trimmed by 6 bases and the J gene end by 4 bases; junction bases not matched to a gene: 7. Germline values: CDR1 MNHEY, CDR2 SVGAGI. The CDR3 DNA reads TGTGCCAGCAGCGGACAGGGGCGCGGAGGAAACACCATATATTTT. It codes for CASSGQGRGGNTIYF.

The chain links TRBV9 to TRBJ1-1; 7 bases agree with TRBD1. CDR3 length: 15 amino acids. The germline V gene encodes CDR1 SGDLS and CDR2 YYNGEE. V gave up 4 bases and J gave up 6 bases; unmatched junction bases: 12. The CDR3: CASSPGGEVPAEAFF. The DNA for the CDR3 is TGTGCCAGCAGCCCAGGGGGAGAGGTCCCGGCTGAAGCTTTCTTT.

The V call is TRBV28, the J call TRBJ1-4; TRBD1 aligns across 7 bases. Germline V CDR1 and CDR2: MDHEN, SYDVKM. Trimming removed 6 bases from V and 4 bases from J; junction bases left unmatched: 11. The CDR3 sequence is 16 residues long. The CDR3 sequence: CASSLGGNGFNEKLFF. CDR3 nucleotides: TGTGCCAGCAGCCTAGGGGGCAACGGGTTTAATGAAAAACTGTTTTTT. The full variable domain, rest sourced from reference TRBV28 and TRBJ1-4, is DVKVTQSSRYLVKRTGEKVFLECVQDMDHENMFWYRQDPGLGLRLIYFSYDVKMKEKGDIPEGYSVSREKKERFSLILESASTNQTSMYLCASSLGGNGFNEKLFFGSGTQLSVL.

The chain has TRBV4-2 and TRBJ2-3; tentatively, D is TRBD2 (5 bases). The CDR3 consists of 15 residues. Germline values: CDR1 LGHNA, CDR2 YNFKEQ. V lost 0 bases, J lost 2 bases, and 9 bases lay in between. The CDR3 DNA follows: TGTGCCAGCAGCCAAGAGGGGAGATTCACAGATACGCAGTATTTT. Its translation is CASSQEGRFTDTQYF.

This clone has just a few counts. In DNA, the CDR3 is TGTGCCTGGAGCCATCAGGGGGCTGAGACCCAGTACTTC. Translating gives CAWSHQGAETQYF. The chain combines TRBV30 with TRBJ2-5; 8 nucleotides match TRBD1. The junction had 5 bases not matched to a gene; V was cut back by 3 bases and J by 5 bases. From germline, CDR1 is GTSNPN and CDR2 SVGIG (reference sequence). This CDR3 spans 13 amino acids.

The chain employs TRBV9 and TRBJ2-2; D is unclear. V lost 2 bases and J 5 bases, leaving 13 bases between the germline ends. This CDR3 has 15 amino acids. Looked up from germline, CDR1 is SGDLS and CDR2 is YYNGEE. The CDR3 protein is CASSVIDTRTGELFF. The CDR3, as DNA: TGTGCCAGCAGCGTTATAGACACCCGGACCGGGGAGCTGTTTTTT.